Below are 8 T cell receptor beta chains sequenced from a single sample in a study of OX40 agonist ivuxolimab in advanced cancers. Profiling relied on immunoSEQ multiplex PCR, and the TCRdb table lists in-frame clones only, not all of them. The sample lists under 80,000 clones; 88% were seen once. Sequencing used CD4+ or CD8+ T cells sorted from blood, obtained in a trial of the OX40 agonist ivuxolimab. The receptors originated from an adult with an advanced solid tumor such as melanoma, head and neck, liver or kidney cancer.

The genes are TRBV6-5 and TRBJ1-2, with D possibly being TRBD1 (6 bases). The CDR3 is 13 residues long. V was shortened by 5 bases and J by 10 bases, with 17 bases between the two germline ends. Germline CDR1 is MNHEY and CDR2 is SVGAGI. The CDR3 loop reads CASSPSRDNDYTF. CDR3 nucleotide sequence: TGTGCCAGCAGTCCCTCCCGGGACAATGACTACACCTTC.

V is TRBV7-9 and J is TRBJ1-2, with D perhaps TRBD1 (5 bases). The CDR3 has 12 amino acids. V was cut by 7 bases and J by 5 bases, with 11 bases left in between. The germline CDR1 and CDR2 sequences are SEHNR and FQNEAQ (reference sequence). Written as DNA, the CDR3 is TGTGCCAGCACCCTAGCAGGGTATGGCTACACCTTC. This codes for CASTLAGYGYTF.

J is TRBJ2-1 and V is TRBV19, with D tentatively TRBD2 (5 bases). The CDR3 runs to 15 residues. V shed 4 bases and J shed 7 bases, with 17 bases lying between them. Germline V gene lookup returns CDR1 LNHDA and CDR2 SQIVND (reference sequence). This CDR3 is CASSTRPTRENEQFF. The CDR3 nucleotides are TGTGCCAGTAGTACCCGCCCTACTAGAGAGAATGAGCAGTTCTTC.

The chain is built from TRBV7-9 and TRBJ1-2, with a weak D call TRBD1 (5 bases). V dropped 0 bases and J dropped 7 bases, with 12 bases sitting between them. CDR1 is SEHNR, CDR2 FQNEAQ, per germline (reference sequence). The CDR3 consists of 14 residues. CDR3 in DNA: TGTGCCAGCAGCTTAGCCTCTGGGGCGCGTGGCTACACCTTC. Translated, it gives CASSLASGARGYTF.

This clone has a single count. This chain joins TRBV7-2 and TRBJ2-7; no firm D call. Per germline, CDR1 SGHTA and CDR2 FQGNSA. There are 13 residues in the CDR3. The V end was cut by 1 base, the J end by 4 bases, with 8 bases between. CDR3 bases: TGTGCCAGCAGCTTAGATCTGGGTTACGAGCAGTACTTC. Translated, it gives CASSLDLGYEQYF.

The chain carries TRBV9 and TRBJ2-1, with 10 bases matching TRBD2. CDR3 length: 15 residues. The germline CDR1 and CDR2 sequences are SGDLS and YYNGEE. V trimming: 7 bases; J trimming: 3 bases; junction bases outside the gene matches: 7. CDR3 sequence reads: CASRPSGSLYNEQFF. CDR3 in DNA: TGTGCCAGCCGACCTAGCGGGAGTCTCTACAATGAGCAGTTCTTC.

The rearrangement joins TRBV6-6 to TRBJ1-5, with a tentative D call TRBD1 (6 bases). Per the germline V gene, CDR1 is MNHNY and CDR2 is SVGAGI (reference sequence). V gave up 6 bases and J gave up 3 bases, with 18 bases separating them. This CDR3 comprises 16 residues. CDR3 region: CASSSQGNGNNQPQHF. CDR3 DNA: TGTGCCAGCAGCAGTCAGGGGAACGGAAACAATCAGCCCCAGCATTTT.

V usage is TRBV9 and J usage is TRBJ1-2, with 8 bases identical to TRBD1. The CDR3 is 13 amino acids. Losses at the gene ends were 2 bases for V and 3 bases for J; bases not matched to a gene: 0. Germline CDR1 SGDLS, CDR2 YYNGEE. In nucleotides, the CDR3 is TGTGCCAGCAGCGTGACAGGGGACTATGGCTACACCTTC. It encodes CASSVTGDYGYTF. Full variable domain (remainder filled in from reference TRBV9 and TRBJ1-2): DSGVTQTPKHLITATGQRVTLRCSPRSGDLSVYWYQQSLDQGLQFLIQYYNGEERAKGNILERFSAQQFPDLHSELNLSSLELGDSALYFCASSVTGDYGYTFGSGTRLTVV.